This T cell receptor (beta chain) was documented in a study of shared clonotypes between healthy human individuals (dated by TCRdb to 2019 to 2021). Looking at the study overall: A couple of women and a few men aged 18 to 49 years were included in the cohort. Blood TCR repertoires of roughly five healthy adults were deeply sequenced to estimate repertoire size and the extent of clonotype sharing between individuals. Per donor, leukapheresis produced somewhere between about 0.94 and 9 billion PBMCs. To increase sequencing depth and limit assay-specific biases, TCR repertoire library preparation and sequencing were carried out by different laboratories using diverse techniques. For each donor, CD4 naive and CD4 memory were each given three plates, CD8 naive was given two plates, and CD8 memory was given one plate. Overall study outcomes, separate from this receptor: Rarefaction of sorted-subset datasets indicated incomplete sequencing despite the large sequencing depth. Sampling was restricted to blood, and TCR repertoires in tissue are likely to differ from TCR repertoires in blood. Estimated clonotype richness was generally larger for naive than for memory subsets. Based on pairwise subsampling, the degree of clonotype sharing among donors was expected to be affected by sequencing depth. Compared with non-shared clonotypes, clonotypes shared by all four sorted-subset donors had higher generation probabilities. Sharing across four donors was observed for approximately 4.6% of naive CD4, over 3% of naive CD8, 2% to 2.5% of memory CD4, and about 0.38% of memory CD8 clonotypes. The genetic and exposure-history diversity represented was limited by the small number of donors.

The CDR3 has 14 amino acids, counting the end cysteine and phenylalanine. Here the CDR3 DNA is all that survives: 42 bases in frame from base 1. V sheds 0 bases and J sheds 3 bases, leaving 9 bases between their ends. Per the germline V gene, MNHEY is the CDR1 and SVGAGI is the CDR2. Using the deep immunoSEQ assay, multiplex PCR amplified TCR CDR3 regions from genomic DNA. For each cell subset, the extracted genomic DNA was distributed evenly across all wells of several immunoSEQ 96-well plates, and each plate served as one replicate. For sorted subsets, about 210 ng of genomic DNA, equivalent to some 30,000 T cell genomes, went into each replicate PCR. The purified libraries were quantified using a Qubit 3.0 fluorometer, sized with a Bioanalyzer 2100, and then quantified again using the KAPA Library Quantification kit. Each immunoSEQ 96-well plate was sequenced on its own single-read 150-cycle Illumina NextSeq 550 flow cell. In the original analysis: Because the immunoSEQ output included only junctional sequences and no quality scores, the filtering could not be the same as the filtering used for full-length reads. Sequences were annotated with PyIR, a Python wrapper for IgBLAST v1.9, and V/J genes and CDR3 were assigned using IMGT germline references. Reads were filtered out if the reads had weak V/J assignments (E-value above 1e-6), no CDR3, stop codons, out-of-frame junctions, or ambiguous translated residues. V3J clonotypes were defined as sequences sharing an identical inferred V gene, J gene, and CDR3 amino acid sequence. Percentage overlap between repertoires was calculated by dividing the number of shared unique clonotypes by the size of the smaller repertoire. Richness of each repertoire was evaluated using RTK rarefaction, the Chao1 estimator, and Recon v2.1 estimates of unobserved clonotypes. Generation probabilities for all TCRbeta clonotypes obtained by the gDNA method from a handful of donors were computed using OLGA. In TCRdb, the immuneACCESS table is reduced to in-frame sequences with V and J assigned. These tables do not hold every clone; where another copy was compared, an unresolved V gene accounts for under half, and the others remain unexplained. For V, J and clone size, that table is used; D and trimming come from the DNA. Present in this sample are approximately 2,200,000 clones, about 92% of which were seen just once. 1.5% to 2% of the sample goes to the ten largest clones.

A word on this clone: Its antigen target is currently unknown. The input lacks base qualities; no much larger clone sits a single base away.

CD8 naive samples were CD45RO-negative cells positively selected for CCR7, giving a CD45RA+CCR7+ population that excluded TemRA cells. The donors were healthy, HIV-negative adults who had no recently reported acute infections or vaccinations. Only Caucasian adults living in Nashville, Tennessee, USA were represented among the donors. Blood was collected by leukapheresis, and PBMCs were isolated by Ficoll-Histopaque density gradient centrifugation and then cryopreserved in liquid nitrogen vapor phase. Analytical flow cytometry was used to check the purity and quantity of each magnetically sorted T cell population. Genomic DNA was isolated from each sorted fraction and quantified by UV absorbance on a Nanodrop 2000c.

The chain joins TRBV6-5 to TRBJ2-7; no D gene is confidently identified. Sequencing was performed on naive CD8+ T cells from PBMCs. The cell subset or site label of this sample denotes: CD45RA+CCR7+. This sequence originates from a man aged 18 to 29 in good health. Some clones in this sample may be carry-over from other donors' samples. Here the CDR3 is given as CASSYSVGFYEQYF. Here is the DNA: TGTGCCAGCAGTTACTCGGTAGGATTCTACGAGCAGTACTTC.